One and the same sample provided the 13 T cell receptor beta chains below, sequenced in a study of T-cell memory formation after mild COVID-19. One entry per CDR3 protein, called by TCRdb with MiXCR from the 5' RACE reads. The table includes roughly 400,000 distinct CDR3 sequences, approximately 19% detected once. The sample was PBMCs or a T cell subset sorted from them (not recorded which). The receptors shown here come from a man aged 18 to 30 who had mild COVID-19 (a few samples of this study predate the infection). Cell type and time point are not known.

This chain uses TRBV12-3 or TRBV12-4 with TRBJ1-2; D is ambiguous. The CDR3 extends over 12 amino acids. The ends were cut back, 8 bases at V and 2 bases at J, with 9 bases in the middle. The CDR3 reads CASRIFNYGYTF. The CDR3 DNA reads TGTGCCAGCCGTATATTCAACTATGGCTACACCTTC.

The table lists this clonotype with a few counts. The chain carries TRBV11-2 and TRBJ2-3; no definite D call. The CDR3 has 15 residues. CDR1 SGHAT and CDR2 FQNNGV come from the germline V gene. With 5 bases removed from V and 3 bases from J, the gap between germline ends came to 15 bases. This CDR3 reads CASSPWPAGTDTQYF. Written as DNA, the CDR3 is TGTGCCAGCAGCCCTTGGCCTGCCGGTACAGATACGCAGTATTTT.

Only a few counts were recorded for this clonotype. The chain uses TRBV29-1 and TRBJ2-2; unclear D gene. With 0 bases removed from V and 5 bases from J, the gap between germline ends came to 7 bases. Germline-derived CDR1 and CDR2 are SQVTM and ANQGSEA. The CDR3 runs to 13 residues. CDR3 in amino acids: CSVEDTITGELFF. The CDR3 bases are TGCAGCGTTGAAGATACAATAACCGGGGAGCTGTTTTTT.

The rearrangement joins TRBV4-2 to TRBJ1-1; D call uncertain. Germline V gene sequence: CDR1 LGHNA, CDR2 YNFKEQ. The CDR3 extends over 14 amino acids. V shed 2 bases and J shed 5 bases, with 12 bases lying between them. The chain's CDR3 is CASSQPLVWTEAFF. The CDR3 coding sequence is TGTGCCAGCAGCCAACCCTTAGTATGGACTGAAGCTTTCTTT.

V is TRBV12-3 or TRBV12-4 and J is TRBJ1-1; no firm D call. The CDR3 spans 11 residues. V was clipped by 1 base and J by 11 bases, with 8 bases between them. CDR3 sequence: CASSLGVGAFF. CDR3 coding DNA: TGTGCCAGCAGTTTAGGGGTAGGGGCTTTCTTT.

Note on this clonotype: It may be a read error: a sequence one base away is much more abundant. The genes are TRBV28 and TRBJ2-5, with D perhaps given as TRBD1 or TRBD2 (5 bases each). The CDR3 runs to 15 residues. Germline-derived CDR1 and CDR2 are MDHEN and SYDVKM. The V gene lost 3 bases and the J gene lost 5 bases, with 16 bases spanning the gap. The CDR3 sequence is CASSFIVRGAETQYF. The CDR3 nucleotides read TGTGCCAGCAGTTTTATTGTCCGGGGCGCGGAGACCCAGTACTTC.

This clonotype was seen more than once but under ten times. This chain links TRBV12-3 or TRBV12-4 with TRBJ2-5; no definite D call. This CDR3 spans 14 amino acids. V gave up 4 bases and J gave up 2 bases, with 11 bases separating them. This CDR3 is CASSWRLGQETQYF. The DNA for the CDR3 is TGTGCCAGCAGTTGGCGTCTGGGGCAAGAGACCCAGTACTTC.

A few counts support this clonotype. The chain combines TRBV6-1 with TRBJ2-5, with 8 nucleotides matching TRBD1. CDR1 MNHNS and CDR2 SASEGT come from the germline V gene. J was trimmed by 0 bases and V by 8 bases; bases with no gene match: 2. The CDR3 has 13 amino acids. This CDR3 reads CASWTGNQETQYF. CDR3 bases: TGTGCCAGCTGGACAGGGAACCAAGAGACCCAGTACTTC.

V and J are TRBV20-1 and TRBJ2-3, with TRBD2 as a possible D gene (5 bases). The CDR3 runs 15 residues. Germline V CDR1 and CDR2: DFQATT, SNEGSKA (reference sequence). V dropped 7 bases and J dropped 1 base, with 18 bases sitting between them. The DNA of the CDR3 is TGCAGTGTTCCCGCTAGTCGGCGGGGCACAGATACGCAGTATTTT. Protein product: CSVPASRRGTDTQYF.

CDR3 nucleotides: TGCAGTGCACTGACGACAGGCTGGGGCTATGGCTACACCTTC. Translation gives CSALTTGWGYGYTF. This chain uses TRBV20-1 with TRBJ1-2; perhaps TRBD1 as D (6 bases). CDR3 length equals 14 residues. CDR1 and CDR2 (germline): DFQATT, SNEGSKA (reference sequence). Trimming cost V 6 bases and J 4 bases, with 18 bases left between them.

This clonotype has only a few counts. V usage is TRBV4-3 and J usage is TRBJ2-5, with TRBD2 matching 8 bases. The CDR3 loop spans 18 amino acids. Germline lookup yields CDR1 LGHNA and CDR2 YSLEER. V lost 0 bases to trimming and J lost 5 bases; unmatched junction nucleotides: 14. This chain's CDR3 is CASSQDRFGGAYSETQYF. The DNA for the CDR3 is TGCGCCAGCAGCCAAGATCGTTTCGGGGGGGCCTATTCGGAGACCCAGTACTTC.

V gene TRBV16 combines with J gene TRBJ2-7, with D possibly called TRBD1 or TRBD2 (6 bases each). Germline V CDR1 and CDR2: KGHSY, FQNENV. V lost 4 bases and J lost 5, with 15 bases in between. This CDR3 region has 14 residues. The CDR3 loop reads CASSLRGGQDEQYV. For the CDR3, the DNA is TGTGCCAGCAGCCTACGTGGGGGGCAAGACGAGCAGTACGTC.

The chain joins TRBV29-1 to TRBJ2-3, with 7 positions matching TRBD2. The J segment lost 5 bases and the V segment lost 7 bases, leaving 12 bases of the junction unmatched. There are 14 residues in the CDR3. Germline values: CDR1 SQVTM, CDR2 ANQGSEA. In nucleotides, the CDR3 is TGCAGCGGGGGGACGGGGAGGGCAAGAGATACGCAGTATTTT. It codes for CSGGTGRARDTQYF.